This T cell receptor beta chain is drawn from a study of blood T cell repertoires in COVID-19. Looking at the study overall: Sites across the United States, Italy and Spain contributed samples from acute and convalescent COVID-19. The analysed material was cDNA or gDNA that came from T cells, B-cell-depleted T cells, or PBMCs.

Original methodology: Estimates of nucleated cell counts were drawn from the amplification of reference gene primers. The protocol was immunoSEQ multiplex PCR, while the TCRdb copy is restricted to in-frame clones and leaves out a portion. That table is the source of V, J and clone size, and D and trimming were worked out from the DNA. The sample has about 76,000 clones, 86% seen once. The CDR3 loop spans 16 amino acids. The source material was peripheral blood. This TCR derives from a human donor in a cohort sampled during active COVID-19. The chain couples TRBV21-1 to TRBJ2-2; TRBD1 is the table's D call, not checked against the DNA. TRBV21-1 is a pseudogene. CDR3 sequence (DNA): TGTGCCAGCAGCAAAGCGCGGCGCAGGGCCTCCGGGGAGCTGTTTTTT. Its translation: CASSKARRRASGELFF.